The 7 T cell receptor beta chains below were found in one sample sequenced in a study of blood T cell repertoires in COVID-19. Clones were read by immunoSEQ multiplex PCR, and TCRdb kept only the in-frame ones, dropping some. The sample lists 200,000 to 250,000 clones, over 60% occurring once. The sample taken for sequencing was peripheral blood. Receptors were obtained from a woman aged 70 to 79 with acute or convalescent COVID-19.

The table lists this clone with a few counts. Sequence at one end of the junction differs from germline and may be a read error. The gene calls are TRBV11-3 and TRBJ2-3, with unresolved D. Per germline, CDR1 SGHNT and CDR2 YENEEA. The CDR3 has 14 residues. The CDR3 coding sequence is TGTGCCAGCAGCCTAGACTCCGGCAGGAATACGCAGTATTTT. It is translated as CASSLDSGRNTQYF.

As DNA, the CDR3 is TGTGCCAGCTTTTCAGGGGCGACGGGAGAGCAGTTCTTC. Translating it yields CASFSGATGEQFF. The chain recombines TRBV6-6 with TRBJ2-1, with D maybe TRBD1 (6 bases). Germline V gene data show CDR1 as MNHNY and CDR2 as SVGAGI (reference sequence). The CDR3 totals 13 residues. V was shortened by 8 bases and J by 10 bases, with 18 bases between the two germline ends.

The V and J genes are TRBV5-1 and TRBJ2-7; 8 bases map to TRBD1. Germline V gene lookup returns CDR1 SGHRS and CDR2 YFSETQ. The ends lost 4 bases at V and 1 base at J; junction bases unmatched: 7. The CDR3 has 15 residues. DNA for the CDR3: TGCGCCAGCAGCCAAACGACAGGGGATTCCTACGAGCAGTACTTC. Protein sequence: CASSQTTGDSYEQYF.

The chain carries TRBV21-1 and TRBJ1-1; the DNA was not compared with TRBD1, the D call given in the table. TRBV21-1 is termed a pseudogene. The CDR3 has 12 residues. The CDR3 region is CASTSLDTEAFF. CDR3 bases: TGTGCCAGCACCTCGCTTGACACTGAGGCTTTCTTT.

The CDR3 sequence is CATSDRTGVGNQPQHF. In nucleotides, the CDR3 is TGTGCCACCAGTGACCGGACAGGGGTCGGCAATCAGCCCCAGCATTTT. The chain combines TRBV24-1 with TRBJ1-5; 9 nucleotides align to TRBD1. Germline lookup yields CDR1 KGHDR and CDR2 SFDVKD. The trim removed 4 bases at V and 2 bases at J, leaving 5 bases unmatched. The CDR3 length is 16 residues.

The chain is built from TRBV7-8 and TRBJ1-1, with D possibly TRBD1 on 6 matching bases. The V end was cut by 2 bases, the J end by 0 bases, with 16 bases between. Germline V CDR1 and CDR2: SGHVS, FQNEAQ. This CDR3 region has 17 residues. Here the CDR3 reads CASSLSRSAGVNTEAFF. The CDR3 nucleotides are TGTGCCAGCAGCTTAAGTCGCTCGGCAGGGGTGAACACTGAAGCTTTCTTT.

For the CDR3, the DNA is TGTGCCATCAGCCTAGGGGCGACTAGCGGAGCCTATACCGGGGAGCTGTTTTTT. It encodes CAISLGATSGAYTGELFF. The chain combines TRBV10-3 with TRBJ2-2; 9 bases line up with TRBD2. V dropped 6 bases and J dropped 5; count of bases not matched to a gene: 16. CDR3 length: 18 amino acids. In germline, CDR1 is ENHRY, CDR2 SYGVKD.